Reported below is one T cell receptor beta chain. The CDR3 spans 13 residues. CDR1 PRHDT and CDR2 FYEKMQ come from the germline V gene (reference sequence). With 0 bases removed from V and 14 bases from J, the gap between germline ends came to 11 bases. This entry comes from a study of PD-1 blockade in classical Hodgkin lymphoma. Every patient relapsed after autologous stem cell transplantation, and brentuximab vedotin exposure varied. Generated by immunoSEQ multiplex PCR, the TCRdb table keeps only in-frame clones and is missing some. The sample gives about 27,000 clones, just under 80% of which show up once; 35% is in the top ten.

This sequence joins TRBV13 and TRBJ1-6; D may be TRBD1 (5 bases). The receptor was isolated from a human donor with classical Hodgkin lymphoma. Sequencing used peripheral blood mononuclear cells (PBMCs), obtained before the second cycle of nivolumab. CDR3 sequence reads: CASSLGRGNTLHF. In DNA form, the CDR3 reads TGTGCCAGCAGCTTAGGGCGGGGGAACACCCTCCACTTT.